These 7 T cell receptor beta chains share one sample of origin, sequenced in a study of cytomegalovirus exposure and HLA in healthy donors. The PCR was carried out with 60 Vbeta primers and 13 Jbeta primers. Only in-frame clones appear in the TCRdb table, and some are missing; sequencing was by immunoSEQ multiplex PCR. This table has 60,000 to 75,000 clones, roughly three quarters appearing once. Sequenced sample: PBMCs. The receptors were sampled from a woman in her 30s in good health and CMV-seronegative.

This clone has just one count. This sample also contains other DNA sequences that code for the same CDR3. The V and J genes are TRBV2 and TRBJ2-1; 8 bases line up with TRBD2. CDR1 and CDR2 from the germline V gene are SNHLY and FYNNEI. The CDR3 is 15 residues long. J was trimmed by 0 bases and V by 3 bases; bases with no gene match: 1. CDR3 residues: CASSDSGSSYNEQFF. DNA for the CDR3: TGTGCCAGCAGTGACAGCGGGAGCTCCTACAATGAGCAGTTCTTC.

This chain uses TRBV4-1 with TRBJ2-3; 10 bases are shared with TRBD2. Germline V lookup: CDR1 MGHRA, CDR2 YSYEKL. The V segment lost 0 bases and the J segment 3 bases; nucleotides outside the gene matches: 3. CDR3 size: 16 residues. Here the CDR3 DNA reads TGCGCCAGCAGCCAAGATCCTAGCGGGGGTACAGATACGCAGTATTTT. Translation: CASSQDPSGGTDTQYF.

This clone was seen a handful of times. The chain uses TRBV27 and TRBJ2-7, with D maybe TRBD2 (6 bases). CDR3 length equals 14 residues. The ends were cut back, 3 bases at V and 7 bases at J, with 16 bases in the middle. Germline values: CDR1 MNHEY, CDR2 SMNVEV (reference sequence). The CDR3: CASSLRGPKWEQYF. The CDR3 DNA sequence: TGTGCCAGCAGTTTGCGGGGCCCAAAGTGGGAGCAGTACTTC.

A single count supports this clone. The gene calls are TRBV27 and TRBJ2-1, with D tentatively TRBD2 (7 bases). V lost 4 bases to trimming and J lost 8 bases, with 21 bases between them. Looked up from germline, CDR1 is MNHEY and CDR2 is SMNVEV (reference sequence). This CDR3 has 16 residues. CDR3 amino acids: CASSYGLGGARDEQFF. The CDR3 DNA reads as TGTGCCAGCAGTTATGGTCTGGGGGGGGCCAGGGATGAGCAGTTCTTC.

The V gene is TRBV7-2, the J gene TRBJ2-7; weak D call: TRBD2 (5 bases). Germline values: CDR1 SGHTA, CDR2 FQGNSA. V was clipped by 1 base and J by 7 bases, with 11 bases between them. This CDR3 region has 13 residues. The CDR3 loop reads CASSLVAGGEQYV. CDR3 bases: TGTGCCAGCAGCTTAGTTGCGGGCGGGGAGCAGTACGTC.

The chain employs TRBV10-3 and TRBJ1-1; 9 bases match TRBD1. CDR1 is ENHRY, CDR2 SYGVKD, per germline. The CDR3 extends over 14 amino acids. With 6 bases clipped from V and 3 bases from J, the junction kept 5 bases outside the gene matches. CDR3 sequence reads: CAIRGQGKDTEAFF. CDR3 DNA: TGTGCCATCAGGGGACAGGGTAAGGACACTGAAGCTTTCTTT.

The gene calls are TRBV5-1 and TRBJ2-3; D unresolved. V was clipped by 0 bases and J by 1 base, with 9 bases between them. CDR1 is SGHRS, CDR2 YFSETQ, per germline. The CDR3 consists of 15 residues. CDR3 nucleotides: TGCGCCAGCAGCTTGGGAGTTTCTGGCACAGATACGCAGTATTTT. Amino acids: CASSLGVSGTDTQYF.